This TCR beta chain was observed in a study of T cells in Graves' hyperthyroidism and ophthalmopathy. The germline CDR1 and CDR2 sequences are MNHNS and SASEGT. V lost 2 bases and J 2 bases, leaving 10 bases between the germline ends. This CDR3 region has 14 residues. TCR beta CDR3 sequences were amplified from RNA transcripts. The HTBI primer set served for first-round RT-PCR of the TCR CDR3. TCRdb processed the multiplex PCR reads anew with MiXCR; each CDR3 protein has one entry. Among approximately 370,000 distinct CDR3 sequences listed, roughly a sixth were seen once. This clonotype was seen repeatedly, ten times or more. Uncontrolled infections, other autoimmune diseases, pregnancy or lactation led to exclusion of patients. Ahead of any ophthalmopathy symptoms, the blood sample was obtained at the first diagnosis of hyperthyroidism.

The V and J genes are TRBV6-1 and TRBJ2-7; D remains unclear. The TCR originated in a woman aged 30 to 39 with Graves' hyperthyroidism that later progressed to Graves' ophthalmopathy. Material: blood. CDR3 region: CASSEYGGAYEQYF. The DNA for the CDR3 is TGTGCCAGCAGTGAATATGGCGGAGCCTACGAGCAGTACTTC.